This TCR beta chain was sequenced during a study of blood T cell repertoires in COVID-19. Study-wide background: COVID-19 samples collected from the United States, Italy and Spain covered acute and convalescent phases.

Original data processing: From reference gene primer amplification, estimates of nucleated cell counts were derived. This table comes from immunoSEQ multiplex PCR, and its TCRdb copy is limited to in-frame clones, with some not included. The V and J calls and the clone size are those of that table, but D and trimming were determined from the DNA. The data hold just over 300,000 clones, with 87% observed a single time. This clone was seen ten or more times. Trimming cost V 2 bases and J 6 bases, with 10 bases left between them. CDR1 and CDR2 (germline): SNHLY, FYNNEI. CDR3 length: 14 residues. Donors in Cohort 3 who had recovered were those with two negative PCRs, healthcare professional clearance, or resolution of their symptoms.

This chain connects TRBV2 to TRBJ1-4; D perhaps matches TRBD1 (5 bases). Sample: PBMCs or T cells enriched from blood (not recorded which). The TCR sequence derives from a woman under 30 who had recovered from COVID-19. Here the CDR3 reads CASSEQGGHEKLFF. The CDR3 bases are TGTGCCAGCAGTGAACAGGGCGGCCATGAAAAACTGTTTTTT.